Below, 20 T cell receptor beta chains from the same sample are listed, as sequenced in a study of shared clonotypes between healthy human individuals. Here immunoSEQ multiplex PCR was the method, and the copy in TCRdb shows in-frame clones only, minus some. The repertoire holds approximately 640,000 clones, with 90% as singletons. Material: memory CD8+ T cells from PBMCs. Subset described: CD45RO+ cells pooled with CCR7-negative TemRA cells. The source of these receptors is a man between 18 and 35 years old in good health. Some clones in this sample may be carry-over from other donors' samples.

The chain employs TRBV28 and TRBJ2-1; D gene uncertain. The CDR3 runs 16 residues. The V end was cut by 3 bases, the J end by 0 bases, with 12 bases between. CDR1 and CDR2 (germline): MDHEN, SYDVKM. CDR3 region: CASSFRGPSSYNEQFF. In DNA form, the CDR3 reads TGTGCCAGCAGTTTCCGAGGACCAAGCTCCTACAATGAGCAGTTCTTC.

The genes are TRBV15 and TRBJ2-3; TRBD2 might be the D (6 bases). The germline V gene has CDR1 LNHNV and CDR2 YYDKDF (reference sequence). The ends were cut back, 5 bases at V and 2 bases at J, with 11 bases in the middle. This CDR3 has 14 residues. The CDR3 spells CATSWGGFTDTQYF. The CDR3 bases are TGTGCCACCAGCTGGGGAGGCTTCACAGATACGCAGTATTTT.

V is TRBV28 and J is TRBJ2-5; D might be TRBD2 (7 bases). Deletions cut 5 bases from V and 5 bases from J, with 12 bases between. The CDR3 contains 13 residues. CDR1 and CDR2 from the germline V gene are MDHEN and SYDVKM. The CDR3 nucleotides read TGTGCCAGCAGTCCCCGGGGGGCTGAGACCCAGTACTTC. Translated: CASSPRGAETQYF.

The rearrangement uses TRBV5-1 and TRBJ2-7; 12 positions match TRBD2. The V gene end was trimmed by 4 bases and the J gene end by 3 bases; junction bases not matched to a gene: 5. CDR3 length: 15 amino acids. The germline V gene has CDR1 SGHRS and CDR2 YFSETQ. The CDR3 here is CASSRGTSGFYEQYF. The CDR3 nucleotides read TGCGCCAGCAGCCGGGGGACTAGCGGGTTCTACGAGCAGTACTTC.

This sequence joins TRBV11-2 and TRBJ2-7, with D uncertain. With 1 base removed from V and 1 base from J, the gap between germline ends came to 8 bases. Germline-derived CDR1 and CDR2 are SGHAT and FQNNGV. The CDR3 spans 14 residues. Here the CDR3 reads CASSLVLGSYEQYF. The CDR3 DNA sequence: TGTGCCAGCAGCTTAGTCCTGGGTTCCTACGAGCAGTACTTC.

This chain connects TRBV6-6 to TRBJ1-3; D is undetermined. V lost 8 bases and J 1 base, leaving 12 bases between the germline ends. This CDR3 contains 14 residues. Germline assignment: CDR1 MNHNY and CDR2 SVGAGI (reference sequence). CDR3 amino acids: CASWLAGSGNTIYF. CDR3 nucleotide sequence: TGTGCCAGCTGGCTTGCGGGATCTGGAAACACCATATATTTT.

The J gene is TRBJ2-2, the V gene TRBV7-6; D unclear. V lost 5 bases to trimming and J lost 0 bases, with 10 bases between them. This CDR3 comprises 15 residues. Germline V gene lookup returns CDR1 SGHVS and CDR2 FNYEAQ. CDR3 loop: CASSQTKANTGELFF. The CDR3 DNA sequence: TGTGCCAGCAGCCAAACTAAGGCGAACACCGGGGAGCTGTTTTTT.

V usage is TRBV27 and J usage is TRBJ2-7; 7 positions match TRBD2. The germline V gene has CDR1 MNHEY and CDR2 SMNVEV (reference sequence). The CDR3 has 14 residues. J gave up 5 bases and V 2 bases, and 6 bases lay outside the gene matches. DNA for the CDR3: TGTGCCAGCAGTTTAGGACTAGAGGCTGACGAGCAGTACTTC. Residues: CASSLGLEADEQYF.

The gene calls are TRBV27 and TRBJ1-1, with D perhaps matching TRBD1 (6 bases). The CDR3 consists of 13 residues. Trimming cost V 6 bases and J 6 bases, with 14 bases left between them. Germline assignment: CDR1 MNHEY and CDR2 SMNVEV (reference sequence). The CDR3 coding sequence is TGTGCCAGCAGCCGACGGGACATCCCTGAAGCTTTCTTT. Protein sequence: CASSRRDIPEAFF.

The chain couples TRBV25-1 to TRBJ2-5; maybe TRBD2 (6 bases). Germline loops: CDR1 MGHDK, CDR2 SYGVNS. The CDR3 sequence is 16 residues long. V shed 0 bases and J shed 4 bases, with 15 bases lying between them. CDR3: CASSEYGGGMAETQYF. The CDR3 region has the DNA TGTGCCAGCAGTGAATACGGAGGCGGGATGGCAGAGACCCAGTACTTC.

This rearrangement joins TRBV7-8 to TRBJ1-1; weak D call: TRBD1 (5 bases). With 5 bases removed from V and 5 bases from J, the gap between germline ends came to 18 bases. CDR3 length: 15 amino acids. Per germline, CDR1 SGHVS and CDR2 FQNEAQ. Written as DNA, the CDR3 is TGTGCCAGCAGCCTTAGCGGGGGTGGTTATACTGAAGCTTTCTTT. Translation: CASSLSGGGYTEAFF.

This rearrangement joins TRBV11-2 to TRBJ2-7, with 7 bases that match TRBD1. J gave up 2 bases and V 3 bases, and 10 bases lay outside the gene matches. The germline V gene has CDR1 SGHAT and CDR2 FQNNGV. There are 16 residues in the CDR3. Written as DNA, the CDR3 is TGTGCCAGCAGCTTGGACGTGACAGGGCTTACCTACGAGCAGTACTTC. This encodes CASSLDVTGLTYEQYF.

The chain combines TRBV25-1 with TRBJ2-3; the D gene is possibly TRBD1 (6 bases). The CDR3 is 18 residues long. The germline V gene has CDR1 MGHDK and CDR2 SYGVNS. The V end was cut by 1 base, the J end by 2 bases, with 19 bases between. CDR3 protein: CASSELIGLGAHTDTQYF. The CDR3 bases are TGTGCCAGCAGTGAATTGATCGGACTGGGGGCCCACACAGATACGCAGTATTTT.

The chain is built from TRBV9 and TRBJ2-1, with D possibly being TRBD1 or TRBD2 (5 bases each). The length of the CDR3 is 14 residues. Germline CDR1 reads SGDLS; CDR2 reads YYNGEE. V lost 0 bases to trimming and J lost 8 bases, with 12 bases between them. The CDR3 spells CASSVERGAHEQFF. DNA of the CDR3: TGTGCCAGCAGCGTAGAAAGGGGAGCCCATGAGCAGTTCTTC.

The rearrangement joins TRBV9 to TRBJ1-2; 10 bases fit TRBD1. The CDR3 has 14 amino acids. Germline CDR1 is SGDLS and CDR2 is YYNGEE. Germline trimming cut 0 bases from V and 6 bases from J; bases unmatched to any gene: 2. The CDR3 DNA is TGTGCCAGCAGCGTAGAAGGACAGGGGGATGGCTACACCTTC. It codes for CASSVEGQGDGYTF.

This clone was seen just once. The rearrangement uses TRBV27 and TRBJ1-1; D uncertain. Between the trimmed V and J ends, which lost 6 bases and 8 bases, there was a span of 19 bases. Germline CDR1 and CDR2: MNHEY and SMNVEV (reference sequence). The CDR3 is 14 residues long. In DNA form, the CDR3 reads TGTGCCAGCAGCCAAACCCCCCCGAGACAAGAAGCTTTCTTT. Encoded protein: CASSQTPPRQEAFF.

The chain links TRBV15 to TRBJ2-7; perhaps TRBD2 as D (5 bases). Trimming shortened V by 1 base and J by 0 bases, and 10 bases separated the two germline ends. CDR3 length: 15 residues. Looked up from germline, CDR1 is LNHNV and CDR2 is YYDKDF (reference sequence). CDR3 DNA: TGTGCCACCAGCAGAGTTCCGAGGGCCTCCTACGAGCAGTACTTC. Amino acids: CATSRVPRASYEQYF.

V gene TRBV5-6 combines with J gene TRBJ2-1; 8 bases match TRBD2. Germline assignment: CDR1 SGHDT and CDR2 YYEEEE. The V gene end was trimmed by 7 bases and the J gene end by 0 bases; junction bases not matched to a gene: 6. The CDR3 sequence is 15 residues long. The CDR3 loop is CASGIGTSSYNEQFF. The CDR3, as DNA: TGTGCCAGCGGAATAGGGACTAGCTCCTACAATGAGCAGTTCTTC.

About this clone: One junction end disagrees with the germline gene, perhaps due to a read error. The chain recombines TRBV28 with TRBJ1-2; the match to TRBD1 covers 8 bases. From germline, CDR1 is MDHEN and CDR2 SYDVKM. CDR3 size: 14 residues. The CDR3 here is CASSSLSRGDRKDF. CDR3 sequence (DNA): TGTGCCAGCAGTTCCCTATCGCGGGGGGACAGGAAAGATTTC.

In DNA form, the CDR3 reads TGTGCCAGCAGCTTGGCCTTCAGTCGGTCCCACGAGCAGTACTTC. Its protein product is CASSLAFSRSHEQYF. The rearrangement uses TRBV5-6 and TRBJ2-7, with D uncertain. Between the trimmed V and J ends, which lost 0 bases and 5 bases, there was a span of 15 bases. In germline, CDR1 is SGHDT, CDR2 YYEEEE. The CDR3 covers 15 residues.